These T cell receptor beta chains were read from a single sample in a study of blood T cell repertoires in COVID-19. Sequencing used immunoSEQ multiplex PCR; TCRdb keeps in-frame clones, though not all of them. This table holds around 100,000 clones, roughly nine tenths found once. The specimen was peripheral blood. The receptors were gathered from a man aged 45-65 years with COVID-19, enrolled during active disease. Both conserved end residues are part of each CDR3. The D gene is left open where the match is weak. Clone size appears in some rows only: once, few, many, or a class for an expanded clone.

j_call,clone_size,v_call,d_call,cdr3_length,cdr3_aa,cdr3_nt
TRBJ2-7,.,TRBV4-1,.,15,CASSQDLGPAYEQYF,TGCGCCAGCAGCCAAGATCTTGGGCCAGCCTACGAGCAGTACTTC
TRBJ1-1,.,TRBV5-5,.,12,CASSLNRVEAFF,TGTGCCAGCAGCTTAAACCGAGTTGAAGCTTTCTTT
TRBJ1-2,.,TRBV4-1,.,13,CASSQLPGYGYTF,TGCGCCAGCAGCCAATTACCGGGATATGGCTACACCTTC
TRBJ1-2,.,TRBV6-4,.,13,CASRGEDNYGYTF,TGTGCCAGCAGAGGCGAGGATAACTATGGCTACACCTTC
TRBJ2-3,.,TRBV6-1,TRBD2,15,CASSEVSGGKDTQYF,TGTGCCAGCAGTGAAGTAAGCGGGGGTAAAGATACGCAGTATTTT
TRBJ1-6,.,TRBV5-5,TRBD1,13,CASSGTGRSPLHF,TGTGCCAGCAGCGGGACAGGGCGTTCACCCCTCCACTTT
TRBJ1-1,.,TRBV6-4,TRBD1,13,CASSERDSAVAFF,TGTGCCAGCAGTGAACGGGACAGTGCCGTAGCTTTCTTT
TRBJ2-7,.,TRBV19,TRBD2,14,CASSINSLAGEQYF,TGTGCCAGTAGTATAAACAGCTTAGCGGGAGAGCAGTACTTC
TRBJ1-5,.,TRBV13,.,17,CASSLSGRGGPNQPQHF,TGTGCCAGCAGCTTATCGGGGCGGGGGGGTCCGAATCAGCCCCAGCATTTT
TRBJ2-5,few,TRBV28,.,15,CASSPFSQGSETQYF,TGTGCCAGCAGCCCCTTCTCACAGGGTTCGGAGACCCAGTACTTC
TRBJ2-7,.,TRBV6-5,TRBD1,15,CASSSWTGGSYEQYF,TGTGCCAGCAGTTCCTGGACAGGGGGCTCCTACGAGCAGTACTTC
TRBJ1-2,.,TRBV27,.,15,CASSPRDLGSYGYTF,TGTGCCAGCAGTCCAAGGGACCTCGGGAGCTATGGCTACACCTTC
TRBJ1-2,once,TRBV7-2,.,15,CASSLVTTDHYGYTF,TGTGCCAGCAGCTTAGTAACGACAGACCATTATGGCTACACCTTC
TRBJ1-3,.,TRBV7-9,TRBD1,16,CASSQLTGKYGNTIYF,TGTGCCAGCAGCCAATTGACAGGGAAATATGGAAACACCATATATTTT
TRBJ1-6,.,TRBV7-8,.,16,CASSPPPTGRDSPLHF,TGTGCCAGCAGCCCACCACCGACGGGCAGGGATTCACCCCTCCACTTT
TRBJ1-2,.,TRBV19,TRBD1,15,CASSTTWGQGYGYTF,TGTGCCAGTAGTACCACCTGGGGACAGGGGTACGGCTACACCTTC
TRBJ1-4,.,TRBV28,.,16,CASSRLQGPTNEKLFF,TGTGCCAGCAGTAGATTACAGGGTCCGACTAATGAAAAACTGTTTTTT
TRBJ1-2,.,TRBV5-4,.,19,CASSLKQGRGSDPNYGYTF,TGTGCCAGCAGCTTGAAACAGGGTAGAGGCTCGGACCCTAACTATGGCTACACCTTC
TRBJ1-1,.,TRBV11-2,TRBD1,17,CASSLGRGFRSDTEAFF,TGTGCCAGCAGCTTAGGCAGGGGGTTTCGGTCGGACACTGAAGCTTTCTTT
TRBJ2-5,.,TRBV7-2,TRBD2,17,CASSFPLAGGEQETQYF,TGTGCCAGCAGCTTCCCTCTAGCGGGGGGAGAGCAAGAGACCCAGTACTTC
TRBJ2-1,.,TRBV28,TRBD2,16,CASRGTSAGSYNEQFF,TGTGCCAGCCGGGGGACTAGCGCCGGCTCCTACAATGAGCAGTTCTTC
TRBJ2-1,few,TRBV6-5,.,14,CASSYSLSYNEQFF,TGTGCCAGCAGTTACTCGCTCAGTTACAATGAGCAGTTCTTC
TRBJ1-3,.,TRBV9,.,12,CASQGTGNTIYF,TGTGCCAGCCAGGGGACTGGAAACACCATATATTTT
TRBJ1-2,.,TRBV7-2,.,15,CASSLYSGDEYGYTF,TGTGCCAGCAGCTTGTACTCAGGGGATGAATATGGCTACACCTTC
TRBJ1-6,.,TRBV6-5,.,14,CASRDKDDNSPLHF,TGTGCCAGCAGGGACAAGGATGATAATTCACCCCTCCACTTT
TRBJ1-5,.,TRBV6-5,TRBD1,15,CASSSGTGGTQPQHF,TGTGCCAGCAGTTCCGGGACAGGGGGCACTCAGCCCCAGCATTTT
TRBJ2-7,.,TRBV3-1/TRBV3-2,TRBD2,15,CASSRGSTSGGEQYF,TGTGCCAGCAGCCGCGGCAGTACTAGCGGGGGAGAGCAGTACTTC
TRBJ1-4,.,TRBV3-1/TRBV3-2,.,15,CASSFQFQGYEKLFF,TGTGCCAGCAGCTTCCAATTCCAGGGGTACGAAAAACTGTTTTTT
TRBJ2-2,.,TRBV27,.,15,CASSPYREVAGELFF,TGTGCCAGCAGTCCTTACAGGGAAGTGGCCGGGGAGCTGTTTTTT
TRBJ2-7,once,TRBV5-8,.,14,CASSSGQYTYEQYF,TGTGCCAGCAGCTCGGGACAATACACCTACGAGCAGTACTTC
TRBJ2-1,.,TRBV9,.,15,CASSLARASYNEQFF,TGTGCCAGCAGCCTCGCCCGAGCCTCCTACAATGAGCAGTTCTTC
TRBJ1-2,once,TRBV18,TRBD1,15,CASSPTGTGPYGYTF,TGTGCCAGCTCACCAACAGGGACAGGGCCCTATGGCTACACCTTC
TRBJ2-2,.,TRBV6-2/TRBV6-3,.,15,CASSSGLRNTGELFF,TGTGCCAGCAGTTCGGGACTTAGGAACACCGGGGAGCTGTTTTTT
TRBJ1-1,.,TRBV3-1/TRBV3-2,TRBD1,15,CASSRGTGAVLEAFF,TGTGCCAGCAGCCGAGGAACAGGGGCCGTACTTGAAGCTTTCTTT
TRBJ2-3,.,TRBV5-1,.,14,CASSGGTSTDTQYF,TGCGCCAGCAGCGGCGGGACTAGCACAGATACGCAGTATTTT
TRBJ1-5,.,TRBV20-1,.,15,CSASNSQRPNQPQHF,TGCAGTGCTAGTAACAGCCAAAGGCCAAATCAGCCCCAGCATTTT
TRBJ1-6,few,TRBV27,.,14,CASSPDSNNSPLHF,TGTGCCAGCAGCCCTGACAGTAATAATTCACCCCTCCACTTT
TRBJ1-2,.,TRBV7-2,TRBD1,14,CASSADRGRDGYTF,TGTGCCAGCAGCGCGGACAGGGGGCGGGATGGCTACACCTTC